These T cell receptor beta chains were read from a single sample in a study of T-cell reconstitution after alpha-beta-depleted transplantation in children. A single record per CDR3 protein comes from TCRdb applying MiXCR to the PCR reads. The table has 400,000 to 450,000 distinct CDR3 sequences, about 40% seen once; the top ten hold 27%. Sequencing was performed on PBMCs, taken before TCRalphabeta/CD19-depleted stem cell transplant. The source of these receptors is a girl under 10 years old with aplastic anemia, due to receive a stem cell transplant. Each CDR3 is given with its conserved first and last residue. The D gene is left open where the match is weak. Not all rows give a size; the values are once, few, many and, for expanded clones, a class.

D gene	V gene	J gene	clone size	CDR3 DNA	CDR3 protein
TRBD1	TRBV5-1	TRBJ2-7	-	TGCGCCAGCAGCACCGGGACAGGGACCTCCTACGAGCAGTACTTC	CASSTGTGTSYEQYF
-	TRBV7-3	TRBJ2-3	-	TGTGCCAGCAGCTTCCCGGAGGCGGGTACGCAGTATTTT	CASSFPEAGTQYF
-	TRBV20-1	TRBJ1-2	few	TGCAGTGCTAGAGTGAGGGGATTTAACTATGGCTACACCTTC	CSARVRGFNYGYTF
TRBD2	TRBV29-1	TRBJ2-1	-	TGCAGCGTTGAAGAGTTCGCGGGGGCTAGCGGGGCTCACAATGAGCAGTTCTTC	CSVEEFAGASGAHNEQFF
TRBD2	TRBV29-1	TRBJ2-1	-	TGCAGCGTTTTTGGACTAGCGGGAGGGAATGAGCAGTTCTTC	CSVFGLAGGNEQFF
-	TRBV15	TRBJ2-7	-	TGTGCCACCAGCGGGTCCGGTAGTACCTACGAGCAGTACTTC	CATSGSGSTYEQYF
-	TRBV10-1	TRBJ2-1	-	TGCGCCAGCAGTGAGTCAAAGGACGGGACCTTGAATGAGCAGTTCTTC	CASSESKDGTLNEQFF
-	TRBV6-1	TRBJ2-7	many	TGTGCCAGCAGTGAATCCTCTAGATATCCCTACGAGCAGTACTTC	CASSESSRYPYEQYF
-	TRBV4-2	TRBJ2-4	many	TGTGCCAGCAGCCAAGAGGGTGTCATTCAGTACTTC	CASSQEGVIQYF
-	TRBV3-1	TRBJ2-5	many	TGTGCCAGCAGCCAAGATCGGGAGACCCAGTACTTC	CASSQDRETQYF
-	TRBV13	TRBJ2-7	many	TGTGCCAGCAGCTCAAGGGGCGGGAACCTCCACGAGCAGTACTTC	CASSSRGGNLHEQYF
TRBD2	TRBV20-1	TRBJ2-4	-	TGCAGTGCTAGATCCGGGACTAGCGAAGGCATTCAGTACTTC	CSARSGTSEGIQYF
-	TRBV5-1	TRBJ1-6	once	TGCGCCAGCAGCTTGCTTCAGAATAATTCACCCCTCCACTTT	CASSLLQNNSPLHF
-	TRBV10-2	TRBJ2-5	-	TGCGCCAGCAGTGTTCGGGGCCCCAACCACGAGACCCAGTACTTC	CASSVRGPNHETQYF
TRBD1	TRBV5-1	TRBJ2-1	many	TGCGCCAGCAGCTCCGGGACAGGAACCTACAATGAGCAGTTCTTC	CASSSGTGTYNEQFF
-	TRBV6-4	TRBJ2-1	few	TGTGCCAGCACCGTGACCTTCCAGACCGGGGACTCCCTATACAATGAGCAGTTCTTC	CASTVTFQTGDSLYNEQFF
TRBD1	TRBV20-1	TRBJ2-1	-	TGCAGTGCTCCGCGAACCAACGACTGGGACAGGGACCGCTATGAGCAGTTCTTC	CSAPRTNDWDRDRYEQFF
TRBD1	TRBV5-1	TRBJ1-1	few	TGCGCCAGCAGCTTAGGACAGGGATTAGAAGCTTTCTTT	CASSLGQGLEAFF
-	TRBV15	TRBJ2-7	-	TGTGCCACCAGCAGAAGAGGGTCCTCCTACGAGCAGTACTTC	CATSRRGSSYEQYF
-	TRBV20-1	TRBJ2-3	-	TGCAGTGCTAGGAGGAACGTGGGCACAGATACGCAGTATTTT	CSARRNVGTDTQYF
TRBD2	TRBV27	TRBJ2-2	-	TGTGCCAGCAGCCGAAGCGGGATTAACACCGGGGAGCTGTTTTTT	CASSRSGINTGELFF
TRBD2	TRBV15	TRBJ2-7	-	TGTGCCACCAGCACCACCGGGAGGGGCACCTACGAGCAGTACTTC	CATSTTGRGTYEQYF
-	TRBV27	TRBJ2-7	many	TGTGCCAGCAGTTTGGGGTTACCGGGACACTCCTACGAGCAGTACTTC	CASSLGLPGHSYEQYF
-	TRBV5-5	TRBJ1-4	-	TGTGCCAGCAGCTTGGAGTGGGGATCTGAAAAACTGTTTTTT	CASSLEWGSEKLFF
TRBD1	TRBV29-1	TRBJ1-1	many	TGCAGCGTTGAAAGAGGGACAGGGGAGACTGAAGCTTTCTTT	CSVERGTGETEAFF
TRBD1	TRBV5-1	TRBJ2-7	-	TGCGCCAGCAGCCCCTCCCCGGGACAGGGGTCCTACGAGCAGTACTTC	CASSPSPGQGSYEQYF
-	TRBV14	TRBJ2-5	-	TGTGCCAGCACCTTTAAAGGAATCTCAGGGGAGACCCAGTACTTC	CASTFKGISGETQYF
-	TRBV6-5	TRBJ1-5	-	TGTGCCAGCAGTTATGGTAACGGCCCCCAGCATTTT	CASSYGNGPQHF
-	TRBV12-3/TRBV12-4	TRBJ2-5	few	TGTGCCAGCAGTTTTTCAGGACCCCCAGGCCAAGAGACCCAGTACTTC	CASSFSGPPGQETQYF
TRBD2	TRBV29-1	TRBJ2-7	many	TGCAGCGCCGCGGGACTAGCGGGAGTCTCCTACGAGCAGTACTTC	CSAAGLAGVSYEQYF
-	TRBV20-1	TRBJ2-3	-	TGCAGTGCTAGAGAGCCCACTTGGAATACGCAGTATTTT	CSAREPTWNTQYF
TRBD2	TRBV29-1	TRBJ2-7	-	TGCAGCGTGGTTCTTACTAGCGACTACGAGCAGTACTTC	CSVVLTSDYEQYF
-	TRBV5-1	TRBJ2-7	-	TGCGCCAGCAGCGGAGGGGAGTTGCCCACCTACGAGCAGTACTTC	CASSGGELPTYEQYF
-	TRBV7-2	TRBJ1-2	-	TGTGCCAGCAGCGAATCGACCGGACGTAACTATGGCTACACCTTC	CASSESTGRNYGYTF
-	TRBV29-1	TRBJ2-4	-	TGCAGCGTTAGTGGGACTGCAAAGCCCATTCAGTACTTC	CSVSGTAKPIQYF
-	TRBV4-1	TRBJ2-3	-	TGCGCCAGCAGCCAAGAAGGGCTAGCGGATACGCAGTATTTT	CASSQEGLADTQYF
-	TRBV7-3	TRBJ2-2	many	TGTGCCAGCAGCTTAATCGGCGCCGGGGAGCTGTTTTTT	CASSLIGAGELFF
TRBD2	TRBV7-9	TRBJ2-3	-	TGTGCCAGCAGCCGAGCTAGCGGGCGAAGCACAGATACGCAGTATTTT	CASSRASGRSTDTQYF
-	TRBV2	TRBJ2-1	many	TGTGCCAGCAGTGGTCAATCCTACAATGAGCAGTTCTTC	CASSGQSYNEQFF
-	TRBV25-1	TRBJ2-5	many	TGTGCCGCAGAGGGGGGCTGGGAGACCCAGTACTTC	CAAEGGWETQYF
-	TRBV7-9	TRBJ2-6	few	TGTGCCAGCACCCCCCGCATAGGCTCTGGGGCCAACGTCCTGACTTTC	CASTPRIGSGANVLTF
TRBD1	TRBV28	TRBJ2-1	-	TGTGCCAGCAGCTACAGGGGCGATTCCTACAATGAGCAGTTCTTC	CASSYRGDSYNEQFF
-	TRBV4-1	TRBJ2-7	few	TGCGCCAGCAGCCTCCTAGGCATAGGCACCAACGAGCAGTACTTC	CASSLLGIGTNEQYF
-	TRBV20-1	TRBJ2-7	-	TGCAGTGCTTCCCAGGACAGCCCCTACGAGCAGTACTTC	CSASQDSPYEQYF
-	TRBV27	TRBJ1-6	few	TGTGCCAGCAGTTTATCTCCGAATTCACCCCTCCACTTT	CASSLSPNSPLHF
-	TRBV27	TRBJ2-2	few	TGTGCCAGCAGTCCAGGGGGGCGGACCGGGGAGCTGTTTTTT	CASSPGGRTGELFF
TRBD1	TRBV28	TRBJ1-1	-	TGTGCCAGCAGTCCCGGGACAGGTCGGGGGAACACTGAAGCTTTCTTT	CASSPGTGRGNTEAFF
TRBD2	TRBV20-1	TRBJ2-1	-	TGCAGTGCTAGTACTAGCGGACCCTACAATGAGCAGTTCTTC	CSASTSGPYNEQFF
-	TRBV4-1	TRBJ1-2	-	TGCGCCAGCAGCCAAGAGGGGAACACTTATTATGGCTGCACCTTC	CASSQEGNTYYGCTF
-	TRBV12-3/TRBV12-4	TRBJ2-3	-	TGTGCCAGCAGTCAACCGGGGGCCGTGACGCAGTATTTT	CASSQPGAVTQYF
-	TRBV10-3	TRBJ2-3	-	TGTGCCATCAGTGATGAGGGTAGTTCCGATACGCAGTATTTT	CAISDEGSSDTQYF
-	TRBV6-1	TRBJ1-1	many	TGTGCCAGCAGGCTCCGGGTCGGCGGGTTGGACGTTCCCACTGAAGCTTTCTTT	CASRLRVGGLDVPTEAFF
-	TRBV7-2	TRBJ1-2	few	TGTGCCAGCAGCCCACAGGTGAACTATGGCTACACCTTC	CASSPQVNYGYTF
-	TRBV20-1	TRBJ2-6	-	TGCAGTGCTAGAAGGCCCCCGAGTGGGGCCAACGTCCTGACTTTC	CSARRPPSGANVLTF
TRBD1	TRBV20-1	TRBJ1-1	once	TGCAGTACTATCCGCCTGGACAGGGCGAACACTGAAGCTTTCTTT	CSTIRLDRANTEAFF